This T cell receptor beta chain emerged from a study of CD8 T cells in Susac syndrome. Across the study: Active disease was present in more than 5 of the sequenced Susac syndrome patients, whereas fewer than ten of them were in remission. Whole-study findings and limits: The study conceded that its TCR sequencing and HLA analysis involved relatively few individuals.

The sample holds a few counts of this clonotype. The antigen remains undetermined. The CDR3 consists of 15 residues. Trimming stripped 5 bases from V and 2 bases from J, with 15 bases between. Germline values: CDR1 SGHAT, CDR2 FQNNGV. From blood CD8+ and CD4+ T cells, TCR beta sequences were generated. With random hexamers, 0.5 to 1 ug RNA was reverse transcribed. Across 54 Vbeta and 13 Jbeta, immunoSEQ multiplex PCR amplified TCR beta CDR3. MiXCR, run by TCRdb on the immunoSEQ multiplex PCR reads, gives a single entry per CDR3 protein. The table has 65,000 to 85,000 distinct CDR3 sequences, approximately 93% seen once.

The TCR originated in a human donor with Susac syndrome. Sequencing was done on a sample of CD8+ T cells from PBMCs. The genes are TRBV11-2 and TRBJ1-1; tentative D call: TRBD1 (6 bases). CDR3 region: CASSPYDRFNTEAFF. DNA for the CDR3: TGTGCCAGCAGCCCCTACGACAGGTTTAACACTGAAGCTTTCTTT.